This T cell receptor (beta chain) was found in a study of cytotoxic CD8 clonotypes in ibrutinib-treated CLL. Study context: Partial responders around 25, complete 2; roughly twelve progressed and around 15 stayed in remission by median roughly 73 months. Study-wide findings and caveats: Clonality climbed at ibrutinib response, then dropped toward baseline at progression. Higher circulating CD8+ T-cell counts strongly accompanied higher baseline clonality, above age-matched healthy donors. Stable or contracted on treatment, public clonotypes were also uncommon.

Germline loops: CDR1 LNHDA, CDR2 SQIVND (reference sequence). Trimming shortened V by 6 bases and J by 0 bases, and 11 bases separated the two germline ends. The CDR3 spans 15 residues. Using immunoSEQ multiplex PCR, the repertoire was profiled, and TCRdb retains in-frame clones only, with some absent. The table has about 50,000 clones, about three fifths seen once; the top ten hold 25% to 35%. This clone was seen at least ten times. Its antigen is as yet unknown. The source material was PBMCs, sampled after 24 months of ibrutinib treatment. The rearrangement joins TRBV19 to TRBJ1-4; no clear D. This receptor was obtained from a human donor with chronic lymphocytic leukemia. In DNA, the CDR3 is TGTGCCAGTAGCCCCATCGGGGCAACTAATGAAAAACTGTTTTTT. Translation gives CASSPIGATNEKLFF. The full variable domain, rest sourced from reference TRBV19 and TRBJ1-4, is DGGITQSPKYLFRKEGQNVTLSCEQNLNHDAMYWYRQDPGQGLRLIYYSQIVNDFQKGDIAEGYSVSREKKESFPLTVTSAQKNPTAFYLCASSPIGATNEKLFFGSGTQLSVL.